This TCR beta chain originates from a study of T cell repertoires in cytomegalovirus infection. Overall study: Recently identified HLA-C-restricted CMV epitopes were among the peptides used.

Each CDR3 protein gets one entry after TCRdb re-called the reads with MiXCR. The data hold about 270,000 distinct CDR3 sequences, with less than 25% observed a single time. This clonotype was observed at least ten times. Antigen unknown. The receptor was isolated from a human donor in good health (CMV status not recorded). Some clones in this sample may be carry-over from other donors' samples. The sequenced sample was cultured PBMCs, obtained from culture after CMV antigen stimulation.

The CDR3 coding sequence is TGTGCCAGCAGCTTAGAATATGGCGGGAGGAGCTCCTACAATGAGCAGTTCTTC. This encodes CASSLEYGGRSSYNEQFF. The V and J genes are TRBV7-9 and TRBJ2-1; 8 bases are a match to TRBD2. Looked up from germline, CDR1 is SEHNR and CDR2 is FQNEAQ (reference sequence). The trim removed 1 base at V and 0 bases at J, leaving 8 bases unmatched. The CDR3 is 18 amino acids.